The rows below give T cell receptor beta chains drawn from one sample of a study of cytomegalovirus exposure and HLA in healthy donors. The method was immunoSEQ multiplex PCR; TCRdb's version includes in-frame clones alone and lacks a portion of them. The sample contains about 120,000 clones, 82% of which appear only once. Sequencing was performed on PBMCs. Receptor source: a man aged 30 to 39 in good health and CMV-seropositive. The CDR3 runs from the conserved cysteine through the conserved F or W. Each record gives: CDR3 protein, CDR3 DNA, V gene, clone size, J gene, D gene. A D gene is named only where the DNA matches it firmly. Size is omitted from some rows. Given values are once, few, many or a class for expanded clones.

CDR3 protein: CASSLAWAGTEAFF
CDR3 DNA: TGCGCCAGCAGCTTGGCGTGGGCGGGGACTGAAGCTTTCTTT
V gene: TRBV5-1
clone size: NA
J gene: TRBJ1-1
D gene: NA

CDR3 protein: CASRTSWEDTQYF
CDR3 DNA: TGTGCCAGCAGAACTAGTTGGGAAGATACGCAGTATTTT
V gene: TRBV2
clone size: NA
J gene: TRBJ2-3
D gene: NA

CDR3 protein: CASSLYTQLANQPQHF
CDR3 DNA: TGTGCCAGCAGTTTATACACCCAGCTAGCCAATCAGCCCCAGCATTTT
V gene: TRBV28
clone size: NA
J gene: TRBJ1-5
D gene: NA

CDR3 protein: CASSNTGSYEQYF
CDR3 DNA: TGTGCCAGCAGCAACACGGGGTCTTACGAGCAGTACTTC
V gene: TRBV11-2
clone size: NA
J gene: TRBJ2-7
D gene: NA

CDR3 protein: CASRRQTNQETQYF
CDR3 DNA: TGTGCCAGCAGAAGGCAGACTAACCAAGAGACCCAGTACTTC
V gene: TRBV6-6
clone size: NA
J gene: TRBJ2-5
D gene: NA

CDR3 protein: CASGLLGASETQYF
CDR3 DNA: TGTGCCAGCGGATTGTTAGGGGCTTCAGAGACCCAGTACTTC
V gene: TRBV28
clone size: once
J gene: TRBJ2-5
D gene: NA

CDR3 protein: CASSWRGQGNYGYTF
CDR3 DNA: TGTGCCAGCAGCTGGCGGGGACAGGGTAACTATGGCTACACCTTC
V gene: TRBV5-4
clone size: many
J gene: TRBJ1-2
D gene: TRBD1

CDR3 protein: CAWTKLYEQYF
CDR3 DNA: TGTGCCTGGACAAAACTTTACGAGCAGTACTTC
V gene: TRBV30
clone size: few
J gene: TRBJ2-7
D gene: NA

CDR3 protein: CASSLSDTEAFF
CDR3 DNA: TGTGCCAGCAGCTTATCCGACACTGAAGCTTTCTTT
V gene: TRBV7-6
clone size: NA
J gene: TRBJ1-1
D gene: NA

CDR3 protein: CASSPQLLGELFF
CDR3 DNA: TGTGCCAGCAGTCCCCAACTTTTGGGGGAGCTGTTTTTT
V gene: TRBV6-5
clone size: few
J gene: TRBJ2-2
D gene: NA

CDR3 protein: CASSQVPGQGWNEQFF
CDR3 DNA: TGCGCCAGCAGCCAAGTCCCGGGACAGGGGTGGAATGAGCAGTTCTTC
V gene: TRBV4-1
clone size: NA
J gene: TRBJ2-1
D gene: TRBD1

CDR3 protein: CASSPSRNTGELFF
CDR3 DNA: TGTGCCAGCTCACCGTCCCGGAACACCGGGGAGCTGTTTTTT
V gene: TRBV18
clone size: NA
J gene: TRBJ2-2
D gene: NA

CDR3 protein: CASRVPFQAGELFF
CDR3 DNA: TGTGCCAGCAGAGTTCCCTTCCAGGCCGGGGAGCTGTTTTTT
V gene: TRBV11-2
clone size: NA
J gene: TRBJ2-2
D gene: NA

CDR3 protein: CASSHKNQPQHF
CDR3 DNA: TGTGCCAGCAGTCACAAGAATCAGCCCCAGCATTTT
V gene: TRBV6-6
clone size: once
J gene: TRBJ1-5
D gene: NA

CDR3 protein: CASSLTGARTDTQYF
CDR3 DNA: TGTGCCAGCAGCTTGACAGGAGCCCGCACAGATACGCAGTATTTT
V gene: TRBV7-2
clone size: NA
J gene: TRBJ2-3
D gene: NA

CDR3 protein: CASSPGAETYNEQFF
CDR3 DNA: TGCGCCAGCAGCCCTGGAGCGGAAACCTACAATGAGCAGTTCTTC
V gene: TRBV5-1
clone size: NA
J gene: TRBJ2-1
D gene: NA

CDR3 protein: CASSEGASGGYEQYF
CDR3 DNA: TGTGCCAGCAGCGAGGGGGCTAGCGGGGGATACGAGCAGTACTTC
V gene: TRBV7-2
clone size: NA
J gene: TRBJ2-7
D gene: TRBD2

CDR3 protein: CASSLAGGSGNTIYF
CDR3 DNA: TGTGCCAGCAGCTTGGCCGGGGGGTCTGGAAACACCATATATTTT
V gene: TRBV5-4
clone size: NA
J gene: TRBJ1-3
D gene: NA

CDR3 protein: CASGPVSYNEQFF
CDR3 DNA: TGTGCGTCAGGGCCAGTTTCATACAATGAGCAGTTCTTC
V gene: TRBV28
clone size: NA
J gene: TRBJ2-1
D gene: NA

CDR3 protein: CASSLFSTETDTQYF
CDR3 DNA: TGCGCCAGCAGCTTATTTTCGACAGAGACAGATACGCAGTATTTT
V gene: TRBV5-1
clone size: NA
J gene: TRBJ2-3
D gene: NA

CDR3 protein: CASSLAPPLRQGSYEQYF
CDR3 DNA: TGTGCCAGCAGCTTAGCGCCCCCTTTAAGACAGGGCTCCTACGAGCAGTACTTC
V gene: TRBV7-8
clone size: once
J gene: TRBJ2-7
D gene: TRBD1

CDR3 protein: CASSPSAAGNTIYF
CDR3 DNA: TGTGCCAGCAGCCCTTCGGCGGCTGGAAACACCATATATTTT
V gene: TRBV7-8
clone size: NA
J gene: TRBJ1-3
D gene: NA

CDR3 protein: CASRDPGQGADGYTF
CDR3 DNA: TGTGCCAGCAGAGACCCGGGACAGGGGGCGGACGGCTACACCTTC
V gene: TRBV6-1
clone size: NA
J gene: TRBJ1-2
D gene: TRBD1

CDR3 protein: CASRENGELFF
CDR3 DNA: TGTGCCAGCAGGGAGAACGGGGAGCTGTTTTTT
V gene: TRBV6-1
clone size: NA
J gene: TRBJ2-2
D gene: NA

CDR3 protein: CASSFPGYGYGYTF
CDR3 DNA: TGTGCCAGCAGCTTTCCGGGGTATGGCTATGGCTACACCTTC
V gene: TRBV7-9
clone size: NA
J gene: TRBJ1-2
D gene: NA

CDR3 protein: CASSTGIGTEAFF
CDR3 DNA: TGTGCCAGCAGTACAGGGATAGGGACTGAAGCTTTCTTT
V gene: TRBV6-1
clone size: NA
J gene: TRBJ1-1
D gene: NA

CDR3 protein: CASGLPRGGLTEAFF
CDR3 DNA: TGTGCTAGTGGTTTGCCACGGGGGGGTCTCACTGAAGCTTTCTTT
V gene: TRBV12-5
clone size: NA
J gene: TRBJ1-1
D gene: NA

CDR3 protein: CASSQEPTSGPSTDTQYF
CDR3 DNA: TGCGCCAGCAGCCAAGAGCCGACTAGCGGACCTAGCACAGATACGCAGTATTTT
V gene: TRBV4-1
clone size: NA
J gene: TRBJ2-3
D gene: TRBD2